This paragraph reports one T cell receptor beta chain. This clone's antigen is unknown. No clone much larger than this one lies a single base away; base qualities are absent. Donors were a few dozen systemically healthy Caucasian individuals from Russia aged about 6 to 100 years. Roughly 9 milliliters of peripheral blood were drawn from each donor into EDTA-treated Vacutainer tubes. Ficoll-Paque density-gradient centrifugation was used to isolate PBMCs, with at least 6.5 million per sample. Trizol reagent was used to extract total RNA from PBMCs, with at least 5 micrograms per sample. For every donor, an aliquot of PBMCs went through flow cytometry to measure the percentages of naive CD45RAhigh/CD27high T cells. Library construction relied on 5' RACE. The sequencing machine was an Illumina HiSeq 2500. The second PCR ran for roughly 6 to 11 cycles and used a J-beta primer mix along with a sample-barcoded 5' primer. A template-switch 5' adaptor carrying 12 random nucleotides introduced a unique molecular identifier onto each TCR beta cDNA molecule. Each sample yielded at least 2.5 million CDR3-containing paired-end reads. The Mint cDNA synthesis kit, primed by a TRBC-specific oligonucleotide, was used to synthesize first-strand cDNA from all RNA. Following uracil-DNA glycosylase treatment, a first 18-cycle PCR with universal primers M1SS and BC2_uni_R was performed on all cDNA. Per the original workflow: Each sample was normalized by randomly selecting 1 million high-quality reads, each carrying a distinct molecular identifier. Reads with shared molecular identifiers were discarded instead of being binned into consensus sequences. MiTCR, with a Q25 quality threshold and the strictest error-elimination algorithm, was used for CDR3 identification, clonotype clustering and error correction. Lower-bound total TCR beta diversity was estimated with a nonparametric unseen species model using Euler transformation. TCRdb itself trimmed the public reads at Q25 with fastp, ran MiXCR and retained productive beta chains. Every CDR3 protein is listed once, alongside the most common genes and DNA of its rows. What appears here as the V and J calls and clone size reflects TCRdb's work, not the paper's. The sample contains approximately 1.5 million distinct CDR3 sequences, approximately 43% of them found a single time. Around 4% of the sample is taken by the ten largest.

The sample comes from a study of blood T cells in healthy people across ages (dated by TCRdb to between 2014 and 2017). Study-level background: In model experiments, roughly one uniquely barcoded TCR beta cDNA molecule per two T cells was captured by template switching. To track age-related changes in TCR beta repertoire diversity, the study relied on deep sequencing normalized with unique cDNA molecular identifiers. To avoid experimental bias, donors of different ages were randomly spread across the sequencing lanes. The donors were divided into four age groups: young (average around 17 years), middle-aged (around 41), aged (roughly 60) and long-lived (roughly 86). For two donors (one aged 18 to 30 and one aged 80 or older), the study analyzed two additional independent replicas of 1 million unique cDNA reads from the same blood draw.

On the study overall, not on this receptor specifically: As age increased, observed TCR beta diversity per million T cells dropped in a roughly linear way, and a significant reduction was already evident by age roughly 36. Conclusive comparison of naive and antigen-experienced compartments was prevented by the profiling of bulk unsorted PBMCs. There was a strong correlation between observed TCR beta diversity and the percentage of naive T cells measured by flow cytometry. Total diversity estimates from one million sequenced T cells were considered lower bounds and underestimates. Compared with the aged group, the long-lived group had more naive CD4+ T cells, fewer expanded clones and increased TCR diversity, suggesting age selection. Because the CMV infection status of the donors was unknown, age-related changes in expanded clonotypes may potentially have been confounded.

Specimen: blood. The sequence came from a woman in her late teens or twenties in good health.

The nucleotide sequence reads TGTGCCAGCAGTTCCCAAGCCTCCCATAACTATGGCTACACCTTC. This is translated as CASSSQASHNYGYTF. The V gene is TRBV28 and the J gene is TRBJ1-2, with no D gene named confidently. V sheds 4 bases and J sheds 1 base, leaving 13 bases between their ends. Including the terminal cysteine and phenylalanine, the CDR3 comprises 15 residues. Here the CDR3 DNA is all that survives: 45 bases in frame from base 1. CDR1 and CDR2 are read off the germline V gene as MDHEN and SYDVKM.